One T cell receptor (beta chain) is described in this entry. Its matching antigen is unknown. Only in-frame clones appear in the TCRdb table, and some are missing; sequencing was by immunoSEQ multiplex PCR. In the table there are over a million clones, about 96% of which are singletons. With V trimmed by 4 bases and J by 4 bases, 3 bases remained unmatched. The CDR3 is 13 residues long. Germline CDR1 and CDR2: SGHRS and YFSETQ. This entry comes from a study of shared clonotypes between healthy human individuals. The study's findings and limits: Relative to memory subsets, naive subsets generally showed larger estimated richness.

The sequencing input was naive CD4+ T cells sorted from blood. Noted subset: CD45RA+ positively selected. The chain uses TRBV5-1 and TRBJ1-1, with 8 bases that match TRBD1. The receptor comes from a young man in good health. CDR3 amino acids: CASSTGQGTEAFF. CDR3 sequence (DNA): TGCGCCAGCAGCACCGGACAGGGCACTGAAGCTTTCTTT.